The present T cell receptor beta chain was sequenced within a study of early T cells in non-severe SARS-CoV-2 infection. Study details: Bulk RNA isolated from unsorted whole blood underwent sequencing; chains were not paired. Study observations and caveats: Clonotype matching in VDJdb favored anti-spike CD8 responses and did not capture private and CD4 specificities.

The CDR3 loop spans 15 amino acids. Germline loops: CDR1 SGHTS, CDR2 YDEGEE. Between the trimmed V and J ends, which lost 5 bases and 4 bases, there was a span of 18 bases. The protocol attached unique molecular identifiers to individual cDNA molecules. TCRdb re-analysed the 5' RACE reads in MiXCR, keeping a single row per CDR3 protein. The sample shows some 62,000 distinct CDR3 sequences, roughly a tenth of them seen only once. In regard to this clonotype: What it binds is not known.

The gene calls are TRBV5-8 and TRBJ1-2; TRBD1 is a possible D gene (5 bases). This clonotype was obtained from an adult who was a healthcare worker with PCR-confirmed SARS-CoV-2 infection or an uninfected control (not recorded which). Sequencing was performed on whole blood. The CDR3 protein is CASRPRDSRTYGYTF. In nucleotides, the CDR3 is TGTGCCAGCAGGCCCCGGGACTCAAGAACCTATGGCTACACCTTC. Full variable domain (remainder filled in from reference TRBV5-8 and TRBJ1-2): EAGVTQSPTHLIKTRGQQATLRCSPISGHTSVYWYQQALGLGLQFLLWYDEGEERNRGNFPPRFSGRQFPNYSSELNVNALELEDSALYLCASRPRDSRTYGYTFGSGTRLTVV.